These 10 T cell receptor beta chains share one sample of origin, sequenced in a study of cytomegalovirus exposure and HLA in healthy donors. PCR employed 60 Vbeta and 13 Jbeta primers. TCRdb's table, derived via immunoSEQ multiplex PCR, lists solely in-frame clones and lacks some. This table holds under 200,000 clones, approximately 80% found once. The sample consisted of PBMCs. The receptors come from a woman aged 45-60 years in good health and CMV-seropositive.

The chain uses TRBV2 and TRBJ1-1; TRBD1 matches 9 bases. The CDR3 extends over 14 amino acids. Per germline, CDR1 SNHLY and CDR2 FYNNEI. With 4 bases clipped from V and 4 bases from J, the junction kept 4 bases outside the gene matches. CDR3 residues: CASSGPDRGTEAFF. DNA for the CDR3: TGTGCCAGCAGTGGGCCGGACAGGGGCACTGAAGCTTTCTTT.

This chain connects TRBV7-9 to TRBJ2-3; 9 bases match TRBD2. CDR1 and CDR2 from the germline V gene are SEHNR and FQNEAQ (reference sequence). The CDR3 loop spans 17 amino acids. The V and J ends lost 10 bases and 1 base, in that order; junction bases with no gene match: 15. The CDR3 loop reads CAILTAGGPGGTDTQYF. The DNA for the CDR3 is TGTGCCATCCTAACAGCGGGGGGACCTGGGGGCACAGATACGCAGTATTTT. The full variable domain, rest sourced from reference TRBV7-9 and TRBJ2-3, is DTGVSQNPRHKITKRGQNVTFRCDPISEHNRLYWYRQTLGQGPEFLTYFQNEAQLEKSRLLSDRFSAERPKGSFSTLEIQRTEQGDSAMYLCAILTAGGPGGTDTQYFGPGTRLTVL.

CDR3 DNA sequence: TGTGCCAGCCAGGAAAGAAACGGAAACCAAGAGACCCAGTACTTC. Its translation: CASQERNGNQETQYF. The V call is TRBV2, the J call TRBJ2-5; D is undetermined. The CDR3 contains 15 residues. The germline V gene has CDR1 SNHLY and CDR2 FYNNEI. V shed 8 bases and J shed 0 bases, with 16 bases lying between them.

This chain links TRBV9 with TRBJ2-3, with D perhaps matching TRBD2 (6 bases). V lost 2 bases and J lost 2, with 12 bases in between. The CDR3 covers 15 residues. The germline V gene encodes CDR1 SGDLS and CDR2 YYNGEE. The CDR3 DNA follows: TGTGCCAGCAGCGTCACCCCGGGACTCACAGATACGCAGTATTTT. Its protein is CASSVTPGLTDTQYF.

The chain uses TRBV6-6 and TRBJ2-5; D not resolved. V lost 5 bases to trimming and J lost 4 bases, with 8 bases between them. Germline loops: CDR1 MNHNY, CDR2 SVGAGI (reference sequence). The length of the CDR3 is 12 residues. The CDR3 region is CASSPSVETQYF. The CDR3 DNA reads TGTGCCAGCAGTCCGTCCGTAGAGACCCAGTACTTC.

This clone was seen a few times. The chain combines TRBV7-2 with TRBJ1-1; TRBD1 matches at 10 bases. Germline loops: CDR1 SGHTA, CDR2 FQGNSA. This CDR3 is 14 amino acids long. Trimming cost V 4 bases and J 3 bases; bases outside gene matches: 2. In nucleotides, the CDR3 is TGTGCCAGCAGCTCGACAGGGGGCCACACTGAAGCTTTCTTT. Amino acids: CASSSTGGHTEAFF.

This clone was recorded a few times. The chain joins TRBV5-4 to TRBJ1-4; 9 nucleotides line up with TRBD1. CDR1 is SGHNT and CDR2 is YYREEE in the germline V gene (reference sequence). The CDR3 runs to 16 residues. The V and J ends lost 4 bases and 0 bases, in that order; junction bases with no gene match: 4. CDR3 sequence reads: CASSPGQGTTNEKLFF. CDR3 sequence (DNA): TGTGCCAGCAGCCCGGGACAGGGAACAACTAATGAAAAACTGTTTTTT.

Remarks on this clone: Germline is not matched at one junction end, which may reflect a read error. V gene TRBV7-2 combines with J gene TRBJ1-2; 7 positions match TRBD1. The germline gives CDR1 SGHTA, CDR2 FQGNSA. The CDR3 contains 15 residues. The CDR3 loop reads CACSSGGQAFYGYTF. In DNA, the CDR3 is TGTGCCTGCAGCTCCGGAGGACAGGCTTTTTATGGCTACACCTTC.

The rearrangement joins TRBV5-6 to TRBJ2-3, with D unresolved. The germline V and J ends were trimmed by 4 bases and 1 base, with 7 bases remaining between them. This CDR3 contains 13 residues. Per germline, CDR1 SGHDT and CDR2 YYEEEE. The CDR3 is CASSGHGTDTQYF. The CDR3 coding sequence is TGTGCCAGCAGCGGGCACGGCACAGATACGCAGTATTTT.

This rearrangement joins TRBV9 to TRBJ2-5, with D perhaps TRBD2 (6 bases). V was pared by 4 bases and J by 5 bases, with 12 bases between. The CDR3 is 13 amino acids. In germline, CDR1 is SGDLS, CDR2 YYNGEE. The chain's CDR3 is CASSLRAGETQYF. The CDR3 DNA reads TGTGCCAGCAGCCTAAGGGCGGGGGAGACCCAGTACTTC.